These 16 T cell receptor beta chains were sequenced from one sample in a study of blood T cells in healthy people across ages. PCR was performed a second time for about 7 to 12 cycles using a sample-barcoded 5' primer and a J-beta primer mix. Using its own MiXCR run on the 5' RACE reads, TCRdb lists one record per CDR3 protein. In the table there are about 1,500,000 distinct CDR3 sequences, roughly 28% of which are singletons. Material for sequencing was blood. All receptors come from a woman in her thirties in good health.

This clonotype was observed a few times. The chain uses TRBV4-3 and TRBJ2-1; 10 bases match TRBD2. Germline lookup yields CDR1 LGHNA and CDR2 YSLEER. The CDR3 covers 15 residues. Trimming removed 5 bases from V and 8 bases from J; junction bases left unmatched: 9. CDR3 nucleotide sequence: TGCGCCAGCAGCTCCCAAGCGGGAGGGCGGGATGAGCAGTTCTTC. Its protein product is CASSSQAGGRDEQFF.

At least ten counts were recorded for this clonotype. The chain recombines TRBV20-1 with TRBJ2-5; D possibly corresponds to TRBD2 (5 bases). The length of the CDR3 is 15 residues. The germline V gene has CDR1 DFQATT and CDR2 SNEGSKA (reference sequence). V was trimmed by 4 bases and J by 5 bases, leaving 20 bases between them. CDR3 coding DNA: TGCAGTGCTACCCCCATCGTGACGGGAAGGGAGACCCAGTACTTC. The encoded protein is CSATPIVTGRETQYF.

The chain carries TRBV3-1 and TRBJ2-4; D gene unclear. TRBJ2-7 matches the DNA end more closely, so the J call is doubtful. The CDR3 sequence is 15 residues long. Germline CDR1 is LGHDT and CDR2 is YNNKEL (reference sequence). DNA of the CDR3: TGTGCCAGCAGCCTTTACGCAAACCAAGGCTACGAGCAGTACTTC. Translated, it gives CASSLYANQGYEQYF.

The genes are TRBV5-5 and TRBJ1-1; TRBD1 is a possible D gene (6 bases). There are 14 residues in the CDR3. CDR1 is SGHKS and CDR2 is YYEKEE in the germline V gene (reference sequence). Between the trimmed V and J ends, which lost 0 bases and 3 bases, there was a span of 9 bases. The CDR3 bases are TGTGCCAGCAGCTTGGGACAGGCTTACACTGAAGCTTTCTTT. Protein sequence: CASSLGQAYTEAFF. The variable domain in full, completed from reference TRBV5-5 and TRBJ1-1, reads DAGVTQSPTHLIKTRGQQVTLRCSPISGHKSVSWYQQVLGQGPQFIFQYYEKEERGRGNFPDRFSARQFPNYSSELNVNALLLGDSALYLCASSLGQAYTEAFFGQGTRLTVV.

Turning to this clonotype: This may be a read error, as it is one base from a much larger clone. The chain is built from TRBV6-1 and TRBJ2-1; 8 bases align to TRBD2. V gave up 3 bases and J gave up 2 bases; unmatched junction bases: 9. This CDR3 has 17 amino acids. CDR1 is MNHNS, CDR2 SASEGT, per germline. CDR3 nucleotides: TGTGCCAGCAGTGACCCCGCTGGACTAGCACCCTACAATGAGCAGTTCTTC. This gives the protein CASSDPAGLAPYNEQFF.

The chain links TRBV5-1 to TRBJ2-1; TRBD2 agrees at 10 bases. The trim removed 2 bases at V and 14 bases at J, leaving 13 bases unmatched. In germline, CDR1 is SGHRS, CDR2 YFSETQ. The CDR3 has 15 residues. This CDR3 reads CASSLEGLAPTREFF. CDR3 coding DNA: TGCGCCAGCAGCTTAGAGGGACTAGCGCCTACCCGGGAGTTCTTC.

J is TRBJ2-5 and V is TRBV29-1; D might be TRBD1 or TRBD2, each matching 5 bases. Germline V gives CDR1 SQVTM, CDR2 ANQGSEA. The V gene lost 7 bases and the J gene lost 7 bases, with 19 bases spanning the gap. This CDR3 region has 13 residues. CDR3 loop: CSDLGPPGRTQYF. The CDR3 nucleotides are TGCAGCGATCTGGGACCCCCAGGTCGGACCCAGTACTTC.

This clonotype has only a few counts. CDR3 DNA sequence: TGTGCCAGCAGACTACAGGGGGCGGGGGGCTACACCTTC. Protein sequence: CASRLQGAGGYTF. This chain uses TRBV27 with TRBJ1-2; 9 nucleotides match TRBD1. J was trimmed by 8 bases and V by 6 bases; bases with no gene match: 7. CDR3 size: 13 residues. CDR1 MNHEY and CDR2 SMNVEV come from the germline V gene (reference sequence).

Concerning this clonotype itself: An end of the junction does not agree with germline; a read error may underlie this. The chain links TRBV6-4 to TRBJ2-3, with a possible D match to TRBD1 (5 bases). In germline, CDR1 is MRHNA, CDR2 SNTAGT. The CDR3 consists of 15 residues. In DNA form, the CDR3 reads TGTGCTAGCAGTGACAGAGGCAGGCGCACAGATACGCAGTATTTT. As protein: CASSDRGRRTDTQYF.

The J gene is TRBJ2-5, the V gene TRBV18; D perhaps matches TRBD1 (6 bases). V gave up 3 bases and J gave up 11 bases, with 19 bases separating them. CDR3 length: 14 residues. CDR1 and CDR2 (germline): KGHSH, LQKENI. In DNA, the CDR3 is TGTGCCAGCTCACCCCGGACAGTTGTAGATGGACAGTACTTC. It encodes CASSPRTVVDGQYF.

This sequence joins TRBV20-1 and TRBJ1-2; D is uncertain. Between the trimmed V and J ends, which lost 3 bases and 1 base, there was a span of 9 bases. This CDR3 comprises 13 residues. Germline lookup yields CDR1 DFQATT and CDR2 SNEGSKA (reference sequence). Here the CDR3 DNA reads TGCAGTGCTAGGCATCTAGTTAACTATGGCTACACCTTC. Translated, it gives CSARHLVNYGYTF.

The gene calls are TRBV15 and TRBJ2-1, with 9 positions matching TRBD1. The length of the CDR3 is 14 residues. Germline loops: CDR1 LNHNV, CDR2 YYDKDF (reference sequence). Unmatched junction bases numbered 6, after V lost 0 bases and J lost 12 bases. The CDR3 reads CATSRDPTGGGQFF. CDR3 nucleotide sequence: TGTGCCACCAGCAGAGACCCGACAGGGGGTGGGCAGTTCTTC.

In regard to this clonotype: A read error is possible here, since a much larger clone lies one base away. The missing conserved phenylalanine or tryptophan at the end of this CDR3 makes a read error likely. The rearrangement uses TRBV29-1 and TRBJ2-7; D might be TRBD1 (7 bases). Per germline, CDR1 SQVTM and CDR2 ANQGSEA. V was shortened by 0 bases and J by 5 bases, with 14 bases between the two germline ends. The CDR3 extends over 14 amino acids. The CDR3 protein is CSVEDNRGGDEQYC. CDR3 nucleotide sequence: TGCAGCGTTGAAGATAACAGGGGAGGCGACGAGCAGTACTGC.

The J gene is TRBJ2-4, the V gene TRBV5-1, with D perhaps matching TRBD1 or TRBD2 (5 bases each). The tail of the sequence fits TRBJ2-7 better, so the J call may be wrong. Germline V gene data show CDR1 as SGHRS and CDR2 as YFSETQ. The CDR3 is 14 residues long. CDR3 residues: CASSSFGTLYEQYF. The CDR3 nucleotides are TGCGCCAGCAGCTCCTTCGGGACGCTCTACGAGCAGTACTTC.

The V call is TRBV7-2, the J call TRBJ1-5; 9 positions match TRBD1. The CDR3 spans 16 residues. Germline V gene lookup returns CDR1 SGHTA and CDR2 FQGNSA. With 2 bases clipped from V and 4 bases from J, the junction kept 6 bases outside the gene matches. The CDR3 reads CASSLLGGTGNQPQHF. The CDR3 DNA reads as TGTGCCAGCAGCTTACTCGGTGGGACAGGGAATCAGCCCCAGCATTTT.

This clonotype appeared a few times. The chain is built from TRBV4-1 and TRBJ1-5; no firm D call. From germline, CDR1 is MGHRA and CDR2 YSYEKL. The CDR3 is made up of 18 amino acids. The V end was cut by 2 bases, the J end by 3 bases, with 20 bases between. CDR3 protein: CASSQFQVIGQNNQPQHF. Here the CDR3 DNA reads TGCGCCAGCAGCCAATTCCAGGTTATTGGCCAGAACAATCAGCCCCAGCATTTT.